This TCR beta chain is from a study of T-cell memory formation after mild COVID-19 (dated by TCRdb to the early 2020s). General notes on the study: TCR sequence clusters from the two donors were found to be largely donor specific. Two young, previously healthy adult volunteers, one female and one male, were included in the cohort. In a couple of donors, T-cell clones that expanded and contracted after mild COVID-19 were tracked by sequencing TCRalpha and TCRbeta repertoires over time.

PBMCs were isolated by Ficoll-Paque density gradient centrifugation. The paper as a whole reports these results and caveats: Only a couple of mild cases were covered by the study, and larger cohorts that include severe cases with pre-infection samples were considered necessary. Contracting CD4+ clones were located mainly in the CM and EM memory subsets, whereas CD8+ clones were found to be enriched in EMRA. Balanced CD4/CD8 phenotypes were observed for clones contracting from day 15 to 85, whereas a bias towards CD4+ was observed for a second wave of clones expanding from day 15 to 37. SARS-CoV-2 specificity was not confirmed for the second-wave clones peaking on day 37. Some responding clones were found in pre-infection memory, which suggests that pre-existing cross-reactive memory T cells took part in the SARS-CoV-2 response.

The CDR3 runs 16 amino acids, cysteine and phenylalanine included. CDR3 DNA only is kept here, 48 bases in frame from base 1. Sequences SGHTA (CDR1) and FQGNSA (CDR2) are obtained from the germline V gene. Clipping removes 1 base from V and 6 bases from J, with 9 as the unmatched junction base count. To note about this clonotype: This clone's antigen is unknown. No base-level quality is on record; no much larger clone is a single base apart.

Sequencing was carried out with an Illumina NovaSeq 6000. TCRalpha and TCRbeta cDNA libraries were built by 5'RACE with constant-segment primers, adding sample barcodes and unique molecular identifiers. Trizol reagent was used to extract RNA from every sample. Amplification of the libraries took two PCR steps, and the second step added a second sample barcode plus Illumina TruSeq adapters. Libraries were sequenced on an Illumina NovaSeq with 2 x 150 bp paired-end reads. The authors' pipeline ran thus. Reads were demultiplexed and collapsed into UMI-guided consensus sequences with migec v1.2.7. Using mixcr v2.1.11, UMI consensuses were aligned to TRA and TRB V and J templates and then assembled into clonotypes. Clonotypes were classified as expanded or contracted when called significant by both edgeR and NoisET, with noise models trained on biological replicates. edgeR calls used a false discovery rate-adjusted p below 0.01 and a log2 fold-change threshold of 1. As an exploratory analysis of dynamics, PCA with hierarchical clustering was applied to max-normalized trajectories of the 1000 most abundant clonotypes. Separately sequenced CD4+ and CD8+ repertoires were used to assign a CD4 or CD8 phenotype to each responding clone. Using fastp at Q25 and MiXCR, TCRdb reprocessed the public reads and kept productive beta chains. Rows matching on CDR3 protein sequence are summarized as one entry with the most common DNA and genes. TCRdb, rather than the study authors, made the V and J calls. The sample includes some 350,000 distinct CDR3 sequences, with 10% to 15% observed a single time. 20% to 25% of the sample is held by the ten biggest clonotypes.

The source of this sequence is a young man who had mild COVID-19 (a few samples of this study predate the infection). The sample titles of this study are shuffled in the database, so cell type and time point are left out; the donor was told from shared clones. Material: PBMCs or a T cell subset sorted from them (not recorded which). Recombination connected TRBV7-2 to TRBJ2-3; 8 central bases correspond to TRBD2. This receptor has the CDR3 CASSLGSRLASDTQYF. At the DNA level, the sequence is TGTGCCAGCAGCTTAGGCTCGCGACTAGCGTCGGATACGCAGTATTTT.